This T cell receptor beta chain appears in the sequencing data of a study of shared clonotypes between healthy human individuals. The study, taken as a whole, reports: Richness estimates generally favored naive over memory subsets.

The assay was immunoSEQ multiplex PCR, and TCRdb's table has in-frame clones only and misses some. The profile shows around 940,000 clones, 70% to 85% of them singletons. Germline V lookup: CDR1 SEHNR, CDR2 FQNEAQ (reference sequence). J was trimmed by 6 bases and V by 5 bases; bases with no gene match: 11. The CDR3 spans 16 residues. Points on this clone: Its specificity is unknown.

This chain connects TRBV7-9 to TRBJ2-7; 12 bases are a match to TRBD2. The TCR was taken from a man younger than 35 in good health. Sequenced material: memory CD4+ T cells sorted from blood. Indicated subset: CD45RA-negative fraction. The CDR3 reads CASSILTSGSSSEQYF. In DNA form, the CDR3 reads TGTGCCAGCAGCATACTGACTAGCGGGAGTTCCAGCGAGCAGTACTTC.